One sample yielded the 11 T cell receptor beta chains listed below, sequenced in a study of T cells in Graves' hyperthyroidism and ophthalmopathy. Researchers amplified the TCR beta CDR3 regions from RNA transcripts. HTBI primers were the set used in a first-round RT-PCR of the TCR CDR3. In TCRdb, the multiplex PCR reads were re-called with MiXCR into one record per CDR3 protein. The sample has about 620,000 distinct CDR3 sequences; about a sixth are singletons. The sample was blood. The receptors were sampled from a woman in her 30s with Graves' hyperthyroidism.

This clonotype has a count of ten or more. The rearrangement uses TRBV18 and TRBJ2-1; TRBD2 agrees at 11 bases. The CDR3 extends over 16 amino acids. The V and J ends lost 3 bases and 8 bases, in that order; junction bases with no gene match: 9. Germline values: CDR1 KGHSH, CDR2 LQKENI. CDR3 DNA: TGTGCCAGCTCACCCTTTGTACTAGCGGGAGACGATGAGCAGTTCTTC. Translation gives CASSPFVLAGDDEQFF. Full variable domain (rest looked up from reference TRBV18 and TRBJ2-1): NAGVMQNPRHLVRRRGQEARLRCSPMKGHSHVYWYRQLPEEGLKFMVYLQKENIIDESGMPKERFSAEFPKEGPSILRIQQVVRGDSAAYFCASSPFVLAGDDEQFFGPGTRLTVL.

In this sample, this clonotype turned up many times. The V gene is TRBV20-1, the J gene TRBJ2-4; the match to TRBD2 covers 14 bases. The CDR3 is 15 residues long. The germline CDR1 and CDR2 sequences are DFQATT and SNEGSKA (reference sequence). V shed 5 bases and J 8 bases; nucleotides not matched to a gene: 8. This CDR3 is CSAPGLAGESYIQYF. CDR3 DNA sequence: TGCAGTGCTCCGGGACTAGCGGGAGAGTCGTACATTCAGTACTTC.

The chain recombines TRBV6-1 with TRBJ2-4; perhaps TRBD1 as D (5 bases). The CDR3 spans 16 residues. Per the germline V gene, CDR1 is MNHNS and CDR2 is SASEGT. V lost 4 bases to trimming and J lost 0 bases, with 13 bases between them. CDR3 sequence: CASSVISGPAKNIQYF. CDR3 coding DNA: TGTGCCAGCAGTGTGATTTCAGGGCCAGCCAAAAACATTCAGTACTTC.

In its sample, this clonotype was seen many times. The CDR3 nucleotides read TGCAGTGCTTGCCTAGTGGGGGAATACAATGAGCAGTTCTTC. This codes for CSACLVGEYNEQFF. V is TRBV20-1 and J is TRBJ2-1, with D perhaps matching TRBD1 or TRBD2 (5 bases each). The ends were cut back, 5 bases at V and 4 bases at J, with 15 bases in the middle. Germline V gene data show CDR1 as DFQATT and CDR2 as SNEGSKA (reference sequence). The CDR3 consists of 14 residues.

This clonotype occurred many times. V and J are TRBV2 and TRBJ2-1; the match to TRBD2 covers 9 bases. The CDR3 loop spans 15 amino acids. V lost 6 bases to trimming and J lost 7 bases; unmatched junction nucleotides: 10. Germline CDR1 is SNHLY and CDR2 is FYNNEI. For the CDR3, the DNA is TGTGCCAGCAGCCCGGGACTAGCCATACTTAATGAGCAGTTCTTC. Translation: CASSPGLAILNEQFF.

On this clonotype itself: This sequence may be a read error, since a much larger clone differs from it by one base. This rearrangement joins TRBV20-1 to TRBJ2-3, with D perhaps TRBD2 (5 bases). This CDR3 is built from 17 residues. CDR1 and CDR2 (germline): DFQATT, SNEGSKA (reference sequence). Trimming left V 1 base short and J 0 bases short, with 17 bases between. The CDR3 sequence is CSARGFVRDSSTDTQYF. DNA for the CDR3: TGCAGTGCTAGAGGGTTTGTGAGGGATTCCAGCACAGATACGCAGTATTTT.

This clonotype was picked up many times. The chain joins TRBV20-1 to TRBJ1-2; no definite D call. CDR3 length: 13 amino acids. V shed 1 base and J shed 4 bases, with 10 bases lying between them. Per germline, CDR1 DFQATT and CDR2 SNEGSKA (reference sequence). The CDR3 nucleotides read TGCAGTGCTAGAGCCAGCCTGTTCTATGGCTACACCTTC. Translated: CSARASLFYGYTF.

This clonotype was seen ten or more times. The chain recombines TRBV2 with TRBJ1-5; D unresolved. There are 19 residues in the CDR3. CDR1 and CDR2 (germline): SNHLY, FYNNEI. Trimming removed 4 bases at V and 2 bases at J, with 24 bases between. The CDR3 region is CASSVWLLWGDSGNQPQHF. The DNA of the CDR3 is TGTGCCAGCAGTGTTTGGCTTTTGTGGGGAGATAGCGGCAATCAGCCCCAGCATTTT. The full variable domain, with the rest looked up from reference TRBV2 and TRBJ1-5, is EPEVTQTPSHQVTQMGQEVILRCVPISNHLYFYWYRQILGQKVEFLVSFYNNEISEKSEIFDDQFSVERPDGSNFTLKIRSTKLEDSAMYFCASSVWLLWGDSGNQPQHFGDGTRLSIL.

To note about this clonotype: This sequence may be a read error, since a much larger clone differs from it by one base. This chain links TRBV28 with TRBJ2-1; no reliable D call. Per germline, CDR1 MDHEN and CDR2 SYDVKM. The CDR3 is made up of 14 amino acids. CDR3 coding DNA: TGTGCCGGCAGCCCCATAAGCCTGCTCGATGAGCAGTTCTTC. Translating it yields CAGSPISLLDEQFF.

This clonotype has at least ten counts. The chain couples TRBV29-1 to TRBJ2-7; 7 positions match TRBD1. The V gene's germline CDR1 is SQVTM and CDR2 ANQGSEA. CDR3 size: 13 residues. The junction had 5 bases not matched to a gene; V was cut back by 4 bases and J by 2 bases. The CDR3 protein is CSVVRGNTYEQYF. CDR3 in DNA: TGCAGCGTTGTCAGGGGGAATACCTACGAGCAGTACTTC.

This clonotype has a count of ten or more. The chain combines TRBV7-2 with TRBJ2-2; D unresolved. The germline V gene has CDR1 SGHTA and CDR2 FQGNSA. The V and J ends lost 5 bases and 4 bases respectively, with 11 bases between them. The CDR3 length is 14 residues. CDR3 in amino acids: CASSPGRVTGELFF. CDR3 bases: TGTGCCAGCAGCCCCGGCCGGGTCACCGGGGAGCTGTTTTTT.